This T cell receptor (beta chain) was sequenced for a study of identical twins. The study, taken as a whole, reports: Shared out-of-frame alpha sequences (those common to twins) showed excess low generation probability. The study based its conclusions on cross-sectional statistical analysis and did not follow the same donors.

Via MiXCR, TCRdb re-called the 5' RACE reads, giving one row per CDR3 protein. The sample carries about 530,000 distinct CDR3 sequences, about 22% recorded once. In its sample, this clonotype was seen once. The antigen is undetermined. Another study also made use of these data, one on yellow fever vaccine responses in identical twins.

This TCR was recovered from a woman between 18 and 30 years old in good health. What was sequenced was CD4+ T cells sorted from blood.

CDR3 in DNA: TGTGCCAGCAGTACTGGGCGGGTCGAAGAGACCCAGTACTTC. This gives the protein CASSTGRVEETQYF. The V and J genes are TRBV25-1 and TRBJ2-5; weak D call: TRBD2 (5 bases). Trimming left V 5 bases short and J 3 bases short, with 13 bases between. The CDR3 spans 14 residues. Germline V CDR1 and CDR2: MGHDK, SYGVNS.